This record covers a single T cell receptor beta chain. This sample is drawn from a study of blood T cells in healthy people across ages. With a J-beta primer mix and a sample-barcoded 5' primer, a second PCR ran about 7 to 11 cycles. TCRdb fed the 5' RACE reads into MiXCR, producing one record per CDR3 protein. The data show around 1,700,000 distinct CDR3 sequences, about 28% seen once. The CDR3 has 14 residues. CDR1 LNHDA and CDR2 SQIVND come from the germline V gene (reference sequence). V usage is TRBV19 and J usage is TRBJ2-5; 13 bases fit TRBD2. The last part of the DNA fits TRBJ2-7 better; the J call may be wrong. The sequenced sample consisted of blood. The origin of this receptor is a woman in her 30s in good health. CDR3 region: CASTTSGGPYEQYF. The CDR3 bases are TGTGCCAGTACGACTAGCGGGGGGCCTTACGAGCAGTACTTC.